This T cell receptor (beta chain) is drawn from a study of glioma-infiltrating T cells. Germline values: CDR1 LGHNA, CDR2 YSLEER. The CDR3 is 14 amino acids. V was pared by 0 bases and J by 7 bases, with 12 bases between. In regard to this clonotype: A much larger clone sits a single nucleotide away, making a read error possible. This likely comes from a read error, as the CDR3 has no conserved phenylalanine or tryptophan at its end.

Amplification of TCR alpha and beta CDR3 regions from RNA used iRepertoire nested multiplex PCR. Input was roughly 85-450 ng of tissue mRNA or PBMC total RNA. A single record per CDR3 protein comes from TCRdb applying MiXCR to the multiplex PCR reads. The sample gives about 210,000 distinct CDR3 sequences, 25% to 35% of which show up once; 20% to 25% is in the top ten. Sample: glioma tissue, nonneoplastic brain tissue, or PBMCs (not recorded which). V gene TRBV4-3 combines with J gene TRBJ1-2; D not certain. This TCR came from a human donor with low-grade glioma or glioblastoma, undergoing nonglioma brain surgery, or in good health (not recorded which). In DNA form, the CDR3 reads TGCGCCAGCAGCCAAGATTTTATTCGTGGTGGCTACACCCTC. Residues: CASSQDFIRGGYTL.